Each of the 2 T cell receptor beta chains below was sequenced from the same sample in a study of blood T cell repertoires in COVID-19. Produced via immunoSEQ multiplex PCR; TCRdb's table is partial and in-frame only. The sample contains tens of thousands of clones, approximately 82% of which appear only once. Sequencing input: peripheral blood. These TCRs come from a human donor in a cohort sampled during active COVID-19.

This clone has a single count. The chain has TRBV20-1 and TRBJ2-3; 7 nucleotides align to TRBD2. Germline V gives CDR1 DFQATT, CDR2 SNEGSKA (reference sequence). V was pared by 3 bases and J by 1 base, with 4 bases of the junction left unmatched. The CDR3 has 14 residues. The CDR3 sequence: CSASGGSGTDTQYF. The CDR3 nucleotides are TGCAGTGCTAGTGGCGGGAGTGGCACAGATACGCAGTATTTT.

The V call is TRBV11-3, the J call TRBJ1-4, with 7 bases lining up with TRBD1. CDR3 length: 14 amino acids. The V segment lost 5 bases and the J segment 5 bases; nucleotides outside the gene matches: 5. Per germline, CDR1 SGHNT and CDR2 YENEEA. CDR3 in amino acids: CASSRTTGNEKLFF. CDR3 nucleotide sequence: TGTGCCAGCAGCCGTACGACAGGGAATGAAAAACTGTTTTTT.